These 24 T cell receptor beta chains share one sample of origin, sequenced in a study of T-cell memory formation after mild COVID-19. Using its own MiXCR run on the 5' RACE reads, TCRdb lists one record per CDR3 protein. Of about 410,000 distinct CDR3 sequences listed, approximately 19% are singletons. The specimen sequenced was PBMCs or a T cell subset sorted from them (not recorded which). The receptors were sampled from a man between 18 and 29 years old who had mild COVID-19 (a few samples of this study predate the infection). Cell type and time point are not known.

The V and J genes are TRBV12-3 or TRBV12-4 and TRBJ1-5, with 8 bases identical to TRBD1. V was clipped by 6 bases and J by 7 bases; unmatched bases: 17. The CDR3 is 17 residues long. The CDR3 DNA sequence: TGTGCCAGCAGACCCGGCCCCGGACAGGGTGGATACCAGCCCCAGCATTTT. Its translation: CASRPGPGQGGYQPQHF.

The rearrangement links TRBV3-1 to TRBJ2-7; possible D gene TRBD2, 6 bases. The CDR3 contains 13 residues. CDR1 and CDR2 (germline): LGHDT, YNNKEL (reference sequence). The V gene lost 8 bases and the J gene lost 6 bases, with 17 bases spanning the gap. The CDR3 reads CASGGFSRVEQYF. The CDR3 region has the DNA TGTGCCAGCGGGGGGTTCTCTCGGGTCGAGCAGTACTTC.

The chain uses TRBV9 and TRBJ2-7, with a weak D call TRBD2 (6 bases). The CDR3 has 14 residues. Germline values: CDR1 SGDLS, CDR2 YYNGEE. Trimming left V 2 bases short and J 3 bases short, with 12 bases between. The CDR3, as DNA: TGTGCCAGCAGCGTTGGGCTAGCGCGCTACGAGCAGTACTTC. Protein: CASSVGLARYEQYF. The entire variable domain, with the rest obtained from reference TRBV9 and TRBJ2-7, is as follows: DSGVTQTPKHLITATGQRVTLRCSPRSGDLSVYWYQQSLDQGLQFLIQYYNGEERAKGNILERFSAQQFPDLHSELNLSSLELGDSALYFCASSVGLARYEQYFGPGTRLTVT.

This clonotype was counted between two and nine times. The chain links TRBV29-1 to TRBJ2-1; the match to TRBD2 covers 12 bases. V dropped 4 bases and J dropped 6; count of bases not matched to a gene: 10. This CDR3 is 16 amino acids long. Germline CDR1 is SQVTM and CDR2 is ANQGSEA. Here the CDR3 DNA reads TGCAGCGTTGGGTCTAGCGGGGGGGCGGTAAGCAATGAGCAGTTCTTC. Protein product: CSVGSSGGAVSNEQFF.

The CDR3 nucleotides read TGTGCCAGCAGTGTACAGGACGACAATCAGCCCCAGCATTTT. Its translation: CASSVQDDNQPQHF. The V and J genes are TRBV2 and TRBJ1-5; maybe TRBD1 (5 bases). CDR1 is SNHLY, CDR2 FYNNEI, per germline. The V end was cut by 4 bases, the J end by 3 bases, with 10 bases between. The CDR3 has 14 amino acids.

This clonotype was recorded a few times. The chain joins TRBV28 to TRBJ1-6, with 7 nucleotides matching TRBD1. The ends lost 3 bases at V and 9 bases at J; junction bases unmatched: 5. Germline V gives CDR1 MDHEN, CDR2 SYDVKM. The CDR3 length is 14 residues. Here the CDR3 reads CASSFLNRGSPLHF. The CDR3 DNA reads TGTGCCAGCAGTTTCCTGAACAGGGGTTCACCCCTCCACTTT. The full variable domain, completed using reference TRBV28 and TRBJ1-6, is DVKVTQSSRYLVKRTGEKVFLECVQDMDHENMFWYRQDPGLGLRLIYFSYDVKMKEKGDIPEGYSVSREKKERFSLILESASTNQTSMYLCASSFLNRGSPLHFGNGTRLTVT.

This clonotype was seen a few times. The rearrangement links TRBV6-6 to TRBJ2-1, with 7 nucleotides matching TRBD2. CDR3 size: 16 residues. The J segment lost 9 bases and the V segment lost 5 bases, leaving 16 bases of the junction unmatched. Germline V gene lookup returns CDR1 MNHNY and CDR2 SVGAGI (reference sequence). In DNA, the CDR3 is TGTGCCAGCAGTCAATATGGGAGACTAGCCAGCTTTGAGCAGTTCTTC. Its protein is CASSQYGRLASFEQFF.

This rearrangement joins TRBV7-2 to TRBJ2-5; D may be TRBD2 (6 bases). The CDR3 runs 13 residues. In germline, CDR1 is SGHTA, CDR2 FQGNSA. V lost 4 bases, J lost 5 bases, and 11 bases lay in between. The CDR3 loop is CASSSRLVETQYF. In DNA, the CDR3 is TGTGCCAGCAGCTCTCGACTAGTGGAGACCCAGTACTTC.

This clonotype was counted ten times or more. This chain links TRBV7-2 with TRBJ1-1; 7 bases are shared with TRBD1. V dropped 5 bases and J dropped 6; count of bases not matched to a gene: 9. The germline V gene has CDR1 SGHTA and CDR2 FQGNSA. CDR3 length equals 14 residues. DNA of the CDR3: TGTGCCAGCAGCCCTACTCCGGGACAGCCTGAAGCTTTCTTT. Encoded protein: CASSPTPGQPEAFF.

The chain couples TRBV20-1 to TRBJ1-1, with TRBD1 identical over 8 bases. The trim removed 3 bases at V and 7 bases at J, leaving 7 bases unmatched. This CDR3 is 13 amino acids long. Germline V CDR1 and CDR2: DFQATT, SNEGSKA (reference sequence). This CDR3 is CSARTGAESEAFF. DNA of the CDR3: TGCAGTGCTAGGACAGGGGCTGAGAGTGAAGCTTTCTTT.

The chain uses TRBV14 and TRBJ2-5; 9 nucleotides agree with TRBD1. V shed 6 bases, J shed 5 bases, and the junction held 7 bases outside the gene matches. The germline gives CDR1 SGHDN, CDR2 FVKESK. CDR3 length equals 14 residues. This CDR3 is CASRRQGDLETQYF. CDR3 sequence (DNA): TGTGCCAGCAGACGACAGGGGGATTTGGAGACCCAGTACTTC.

The chain recombines TRBV18 with TRBJ1-1, with D hard to call. In germline, CDR1 is KGHSH, CDR2 LQKENI. V gave up 3 bases and J gave up 4 bases, with 15 bases separating them. The CDR3 runs to 15 residues. In DNA, the CDR3 is TGTGCCAGCTCACCCTTAGACATTAGTTTCACTGAAGCTTTCTTT. This encodes CASSPLDISFTEAFF.

The rearrangement links TRBV2 to TRBJ2-2; D gene ambiguous. The CDR3 has 13 residues. Trimming pared 5 bases from V and 4 bases from J, leaving 8 bases between. Germline lookup yields CDR1 SNHLY and CDR2 FYNNEI. DNA of the CDR3: TGTGCCAGCAGTTGGGGATTCACCGGGGAGCTGTTTTTT. Its protein product is CASSWGFTGELFF.

The genes are TRBV24-1 and TRBJ2-1; D might be TRBD2 (6 bases). Germline V lookup: CDR1 KGHDR, CDR2 SFDVKD. The V and J ends lost 1 base and 9 bases respectively, with 12 bases between them. This CDR3 comprises 14 residues. As DNA, the CDR3 is TGTGCCACCAGTGATTTTAGAGGAGGGACTGAGCAGTTCTTC. Protein: CATSDFRGGTEQFF.

This clonotype has a handful of counts. The chain has TRBV12-3 or TRBV12-4 and TRBJ1-6; D perhaps matches TRBD1 (5 bases). The CDR3 is made up of 14 amino acids. Between the trimmed V and J ends, which lost 5 bases and 10 bases, there was a span of 15 bases. CDR3 loop: CASSPQGFVSPLHF. The CDR3 bases are TGTGCCAGCAGTCCCCAGGGTTTCGTATCACCCCTCCACTTT.

This clonotype was detected only a few times. The rearrangement joins TRBV27 to TRBJ2-3; TRBD2 might be the D (6 bases). The CDR3 has 15 amino acids. Trimming removed 5 bases from V and 3 bases from J, with 15 bases in between. Germline V gives CDR1 MNHEY, CDR2 SMNVEV (reference sequence). Here the CDR3 reads CASSVQGGDTDTQYF. CDR3 DNA sequence: TGTGCCAGCAGTGTGCAGGGAGGTGATACAGATACGCAGTATTTT.

The chain couples TRBV5-6 to TRBJ2-3; perhaps TRBD1 as D (6 bases). The CDR3 covers 16 residues. Germline V gives CDR1 SGHDT, CDR2 YYEEEE. V was cut by 4 bases and J by 2 bases, with 17 bases left in between. This CDR3 reads CASSTLGTPPTDTQYF. The CDR3 coding sequence is TGTGCCAGCAGCACCCTCGGGACACCTCCCACAGATACGCAGTATTTT.

This clonotype turned up a few times. The V and J genes are TRBV18 and TRBJ2-7, with a weak D call TRBD2 (7 bases). CDR1 and CDR2 from the germline V gene are KGHSH and LQKENI. This CDR3 is built from 15 residues. V lost 6 bases, J lost 4 bases, and 19 bases lay in between. The CDR3 DNA reads TGTGCCAGCTCCCTAGGGGGGGCGTCTAATTACGAGCAGTACTTC. This translates into CASSLGGASNYEQYF.

The chain is built from TRBV6-2 or TRBV6-3 and TRBJ1-6, with a tentative D call TRBD1 (5 bases). Deletions cut 5 bases from V and 12 bases from J, with 8 bases between. Germline V gives CDR1 MNHEY, CDR2 SVGEGT. This CDR3 spans 11 amino acids. Written as DNA, the CDR3 is TGTGCCAGCAGTCGAAGGGGACCCCTCCACTTT. This sequence encodes CASSRRGPLHF.

The V gene is TRBV20-1, the J gene TRBJ2-1, with 10 bases fitting TRBD2. Trimming removed 5 bases from V and 5 bases from J; junction bases left unmatched: 9. The CDR3 is 15 amino acids. CDR1 and CDR2 (germline): DFQATT, SNEGSKA (reference sequence). The CDR3 DNA reads as TGCAGTGCTGACCCTACTAGCGGGGAGAACAATGAGCAGTTCTTC. It encodes CSADPTSGENNEQFF.

J is TRBJ1-1 and V is TRBV7-9, with D unresolved. The CDR3 runs to 14 residues. Germline CDR1 SEHNR, CDR2 FQNEAQ (reference sequence). Trimming took off 10 bases at V and 2 bases at J, with 17 bases between the two ends. CDR3 bases: TGTGCCACCACCTGGGGTAGCGAAAACACTGAAGCTTTCTTT. Protein product: CATTWGSENTEAFF.

A few counts support this clonotype. J is TRBJ2-2 and V is TRBV15; D is possibly TRBD1 or TRBD2 (7 bases each). V lost 6 bases to trimming and J lost 5 bases, with 25 bases between them. The CDR3 totals 18 residues. CDR1 and CDR2 from the germline V gene are LNHNV and YYDKDF (reference sequence). The CDR3 loop is CATSFGQASGRGTGELFF. The CDR3 DNA reads TGTGCCACCAGTTTTGGACAGGCCTCTGGGCGGGGGACCGGGGAGCTGTTTTTT. The full variable domain, its missing parts supplied by reference TRBV15 and TRBJ2-2, is DAMVIQNPRYQVTQFGKPVTLSCSQTLNHNVMYWYQQKSSQAPKLLFHYYDKDFNNEADTPDNFQSRRPNTSFCFLDIRSPGLGDTAMYLCATSFGQASGRGTGELFFGEGSRLTVL.

This clonotype was counted at least ten times. The rearrangement uses TRBV5-1 and TRBJ2-1, with D possibly being TRBD1 (5 bases). Between the trimmed V and J ends, which lost 4 bases and 0 bases, there was a span of 14 bases. This CDR3 region has 16 residues. Per the germline V gene, CDR1 is SGHRS and CDR2 is YFSETQ. CDR3 DNA sequence: TGCGCCAGCAGCCCCCAGGGCGGAAGCTCCTACAATGAGCAGTTCTTC. This gives the protein CASSPQGGSSYNEQFF. Full variable domain (outside the CDR3, taken from reference TRBV5-1 and TRBJ2-1): KAGVTQTPRYLIKTRGQQVTLSCSPISGHRSVSWYQQTPGQGLQFLFEYFSETQRNKGNFPGRFSGRQFSNSRSEMNVSTLELGDSALYLCASSPQGGSSYNEQFFGPGTRLTVL.

V gene TRBV20-1 combines with J gene TRBJ1-3; 11 bases agree with TRBD1. Germline CDR1 reads DFQATT; CDR2 reads SNEGSKA (reference sequence). This CDR3 region has 15 residues. The junction had 3 bases not matched to a gene; V was cut back by 1 base and J by 4 bases. CDR3 coding DNA: TGCAGTGCTAGAGGACGGACAGGGGGCGGAAACACCATATATTTT. It specifies CSARGRTGGGNTIYF.